These 20 T cell receptor beta chains came from one sample sequenced in a study of blood T cell repertoires in COVID-19. Only in-frame clones appear in the TCRdb table, and some are missing; sequencing was by immunoSEQ multiplex PCR. The sample shows about 45,000 clones, 83% of them seen only once. Sequenced sample: peripheral blood. These receptors all stem from an elderly man in a cohort sampled during active COVID-19.

Written as DNA, the CDR3 is TGTGCCAGCAGCTTTTACAGGGATACTGAAGCTTTCTTT. Translation: CASSFYRDTEAFF. The chain links TRBV11-2 to TRBJ1-1; tentatively, D is TRBD1 (6 bases). Germline V gives CDR1 SGHAT, CDR2 FQNNGV. This CDR3 comprises 13 residues. V shed 3 bases and J shed 5 bases, with 10 bases lying between them.

The chain uses TRBV3-1 (or the pseudogene TRBV3-2) and TRBJ2-7; possibly TRBD1 for D (6 bases). The germline V gene has CDR1 LGHDT and CDR2 YNNKEL (reference sequence). V lost 1 base, J lost 2 bases, and 9 bases lay in between. This CDR3 is built from 14 residues. The CDR3 region has the DNA TGTGCCAGCAGCCAAGGGGACACCCCCTACGAGCAGTACTTC. Translating gives CASSQGDTPYEQYF.

The rearrangement links TRBV4-1 to TRBJ2-7; D is possibly TRBD2 (6 bases). Trimming pared 0 bases from V and 5 bases from J, leaving 14 bases between. The CDR3 spans 15 residues. Per the germline V gene, CDR1 is MGHRA and CDR2 is YSYEKL. The CDR3 region has the DNA TGCGCCAGCAGCCAAGAGTGGCGGGGTCGGCACGAGCAGTACTTC. Translation: CASSQEWRGRHEQYF.

The V call is TRBV6-5, the J call TRBJ1-2; D unclear. Germline V gene sequence: CDR1 MNHEY, CDR2 SVGAGI. V was trimmed by 6 bases and J by 2 bases, leaving 4 bases between them. The CDR3 runs 11 residues. CDR3 sequence (DNA): TGTGCCAGCAGGCTAAACTATGGCTACACCTTC. It yields the protein CASRLNYGYTF.

A single count supports this clone. The chain combines TRBV11-2 with TRBJ2-1; the match to TRBD1 covers 9 bases. Germline V gene lookup returns CDR1 SGHAT and CDR2 FQNNGV. The CDR3 totals 15 residues. The ends lost 2 bases at V and 8 bases at J; junction bases unmatched: 7. The CDR3 sequence is CASSLTTGGWYEQFF. The CDR3 DNA reads as TGTGCCAGCAGCTTAACGACAGGGGGTTGGTATGAGCAGTTCTTC. The whole variable domain, filled in from reference TRBV11-2 and TRBJ2-1, reads EAGVAQSPRYKIIEKRQSVAFWCNPISGHATLYWYQQILGQGPKLLIQFQNNGVVDDSQLPKDRFSAERLKGVDSTLKIQPAKLEDSAVYLCASSLTTGGWYEQFFGPGTRLTVL.

The chain recombines TRBV5-1 with TRBJ2-1; 10 bases align to TRBD2. Looked up from germline, CDR1 is SGHRS and CDR2 is YFSETQ. The V segment lost 2 bases and the J segment 2 bases; nucleotides outside the gene matches: 1. This CDR3 region has 15 residues. This chain's CDR3 is CASSFLAGAYNEQFF. The DNA for the CDR3 is TGCGCCAGCAGCTTTCTAGCGGGAGCCTACAATGAGCAGTTCTTC.

This clone has only a few counts. The chain uses TRBV3-1 (or the pseudogene TRBV3-2) and TRBJ1-6; D unclear. Trimming left V 3 bases short and J 8 bases short, with 8 bases between. CDR1 is LGHDT, CDR2 YNNKEL, per germline (reference sequence). CDR3 length: 13 residues. The CDR3 nucleotides read TGTGCCAGCAGCCACAGGTCAGATTCACCCCTCCACTTT. Its protein product is CASSHRSDSPLHF.

This clone was recorded a few times. The chain uses TRBV5-1 and TRBJ2-7, with TRBD1 as a possible D gene (6 bases). Trimming stripped 3 bases from V and 3 bases from J, with 13 bases between. Germline loops: CDR1 SGHRS, CDR2 YFSETQ. The CDR3 consists of 14 residues. CDR3: CASSSGTRNYEQYF. DNA of the CDR3: TGCGCCAGCAGCTCCGGGACAAGAAACTACGAGCAGTACTTC.

The chain links TRBV5-1 to TRBJ2-7; 7 bases line up with TRBD1. CDR3 length: 14 amino acids. V lost 5 bases and J lost 3; bases outside the gene matches: 8. In germline, CDR1 is SGHRS, CDR2 YFSETQ. CDR3 protein: CASSFDRDLYEQYF. The CDR3 DNA follows: TGCGCCAGCAGTTTTGACAGGGACCTCTACGAGCAGTACTTC.

The chain couples TRBV6-1 to TRBJ2-1; 15 bases agree with TRBD2. The CDR3 has 17 amino acids. The germline CDR1 and CDR2 sequences are MNHNS and SASEGT. V lost 3 bases to trimming and J lost 2 bases; unmatched junction nucleotides: 2. CDR3 coding DNA: TGTGCCAGCAGTGATTGGACTAGCGGGGGGGCCTACAATGAGCAGTTCTTC. It yields the protein CASSDWTSGGAYNEQFF.

The genes are TRBV7-3 and TRBJ2-2, with 7 bases lining up with TRBD1. The CDR3 extends over 16 amino acids. Germline trimming cut 1 base from V and 6 bases from J; bases unmatched to any gene: 8. Per germline, CDR1 SGHTA and CDR2 FQGTGA. The CDR3 sequence: CASSLNPTGFAGELFF. CDR3 sequence (DNA): TGTGCCAGCAGCTTAAACCCGACAGGGTTTGCCGGGGAGCTGTTTTTT.

The chain links TRBV6-2 or TRBV6-3 to TRBJ2-7; D possibly corresponds to TRBD2 (6 bases). The CDR3 is 14 residues long. V lost 5 bases and J 2 bases, leaving 13 bases between the germline ends. CDR1 is MNHEY and CDR2 is SVGEGT in the germline V gene. The CDR3 DNA reads as TGTGCCAGCAGTCACCCCGGGGGAACCTACGAGCAGTACTTC. Residues: CASSHPGGTYEQYF.

The chain employs TRBV5-1 and TRBJ2-7, with unresolved D. Germline V gene lookup returns CDR1 SGHRS and CDR2 YFSETQ. Trimming pared 2 bases from V and 0 bases from J, leaving 6 bases between. CDR3 size: 13 residues. This CDR3 reads CASSFSYSYEQYF. The CDR3 region has the DNA TGCGCCAGCAGCTTTAGCTACTCCTACGAGCAGTACTTC.

Here the CDR3 DNA reads TGCGCCAGCAGCTTGGCCTCCCCCCGCCAGAACGACTATGGCTACACCTTC. Residues: CASSLASPRQNDYGYTF. The chain recombines TRBV5-1 with TRBJ1-2, with D unclear. CDR1 is SGHRS and CDR2 is YFSETQ in the germline V gene. V gave up 0 bases and J gave up 3 bases, with 18 bases separating them. This CDR3 is 17 amino acids long.

The CDR3 bases are TGTGCCAGCAGCTGGGACTCTAGGGATGGCTACACCTTC. Translating gives CASSWDSRDGYTF. The rearrangement uses TRBV7-9 and TRBJ1-2, with TRBD1 as a possible D gene (5 bases). This CDR3 spans 13 amino acids. Germline V CDR1 and CDR2: SEHNR, FQNEAQ (reference sequence). V was clipped by 4 bases and J by 6 bases, with 12 bases between them.

The chain links TRBV27 to TRBJ2-2, with 7 bases matching TRBD1. CDR1 is MNHEY, CDR2 SMNVEV, per germline (reference sequence). V gave up 4 bases and J gave up 5 bases; unmatched junction bases: 10. This CDR3 has 16 amino acids. The CDR3: CASSSSTGVRTGELFF. In DNA, the CDR3 is TGTGCCAGCAGTTCGAGTACAGGGGTTAGAACCGGGGAGCTGTTTTTT.

This clone came up once. The V and J genes are TRBV6-6 and TRBJ2-7; 9 bases line up with TRBD1. This CDR3 is built from 14 residues. Germline loops: CDR1 MNHNY, CDR2 SVGAGI (reference sequence). Trimming removed 5 bases from V and 3 bases from J; junction bases left unmatched: 5. CDR3 sequence reads: CASSLGQGSYEQYF. The DNA of the CDR3 is TGTGCCAGCAGTCTGGGACAGGGCAGCTACGAGCAGTACTTC.

The chain is built from TRBV20-1 and TRBJ2-7; 8 nucleotides line up with TRBD2. The CDR3 is 17 amino acids. V lost 3 bases and J lost 0; bases outside the gene matches: 13. Germline V gene lookup returns CDR1 DFQATT and CDR2 SNEGSKA (reference sequence). This CDR3 is CSASRINGGGGSYEQYF. The CDR3 DNA is TGCAGTGCTAGTCGAATCAACGGGGGGGGAGGCTCCTACGAGCAGTACTTC.

V gene TRBV7-2 combines with J gene TRBJ2-1; D possibly corresponds to TRBD2 (6 bases). V dropped 6 bases and J dropped 9 bases, with 15 bases sitting between them. The CDR3 has 13 residues. The germline gives CDR1 SGHTA, CDR2 FQGNSA. CDR3 in amino acids: CASRYSGRSEQFF. CDR3 DNA sequence: TGTGCCAGCAGGTACTCAGGGAGGAGTGAGCAGTTCTTC.

The gene calls are TRBV25-1 and TRBJ1-2, with D perhaps matching TRBD1 (5 bases). Germline V gives CDR1 MGHDK, CDR2 SYGVNS. CDR3 size: 14 residues. The V gene lost 2 bases and the J gene lost 6 bases, with 13 bases spanning the gap. DNA for the CDR3: TGTGCCAGCAGTGAAATACGTCAGGGTAATGGCTACACCTTC. Protein: CASSEIRQGNGYTF.